The 23 T cell receptor beta chains below come from one sample, sequenced in a study of response to subunit inactivated influenza vaccine. One entry per CDR3 protein, called by TCRdb with MiXCR from the RT-PCR reads. The sample carries 530,000 or so distinct CDR3 sequences, 11% to 15% recorded once. This material consisted of PBMCs from blood, taken approximately 13 days after vaccination. The source of these receptors is a man aged 50 to 59 who received an inactivated influenza vaccine.

The V gene is TRBV12-3 or TRBV12-4, the J gene TRBJ1-1; a possible D gene is TRBD1 (6 bases). CDR3 length equals 15 residues. Between the trimmed V and J ends, which lost 2 bases and 1 base, there was a span of 11 bases. The CDR3 is CASSLKGVGNTEAFF. The CDR3 DNA follows: TGTGCCAGCAGTTTAAAGGGGGTGGGGAACACTGAAGCTTTCTTT.

This clonotype has ten or more counts. The rearrangement uses TRBV4-2 and TRBJ2-6, with D possibly matching TRBD2 (6 bases). V was cut by 0 bases and J by 2 bases, with 14 bases left in between. The germline CDR1 and CDR2 sequences are LGHNA and YNFKEQ. This CDR3 contains 18 residues. The DNA of the CDR3 is TGTGCCAGCAGCCAAGATGGGACTCAGAGCACTGGGGCCAACGTCCTGACTTTC. This translates into CASSQDGTQSTGANVLTF.

This clonotype was detected only a few times. CDR3 in amino acids: CASSPVPREEVYEQYF. CDR3 DNA sequence: TGTGCCAGCAGTCCCGTACCGCGGGAGGAAGTCTACGAGCAGTACTTC. J is TRBJ2-7 and V is TRBV12-3 or TRBV12-4; the match to TRBD2 covers 8 bases. J lost 3 bases, V lost 5 bases, and 12 bases had no gene match. The CDR3 covers 16 residues.

This clonotype was detected many times. The V gene is TRBV28, the J gene TRBJ2-1, with 7 bases aligning to TRBD1. CDR1 is MDHEN, CDR2 SYDVKM, per germline. The CDR3 has 16 residues. The V segment lost 2 bases and the J segment 0 bases; nucleotides outside the gene matches: 4. CDR3 coding DNA: TGTGCCAGCAGTTTAAGGACAGGAAGCTCCTACAATGAGCAGTTCTTC. This codes for CASSLRTGSSYNEQFF.

The chain uses TRBV18 and TRBJ2-4; D remains ambiguous. The CDR3 is 14 residues long. Between the trimmed V and J ends, which lost 3 bases and 7 bases, there was a span of 13 bases. Germline-derived CDR1 and CDR2 are KGHSH and LQKENI. This chain's CDR3 is CASSPDTQRNIQYF. CDR3 coding DNA: TGTGCCAGCTCACCTGACACGCAGAGGAACATTCAGTACTTC.

This clonotype has more than one count but fewer than ten. CDR3 sequence reads: CASSSGTSGYSRETQYF. CDR3 sequence (DNA): TGCGCCAGCAGCTCCGGGACTAGCGGGTACAGCCGGGAGACCCAGTACTTC. The V gene is TRBV5-1, the J gene TRBJ2-5; 12 nucleotides agree with TRBD2. V lost 3 bases, J lost 5 bases, and 11 bases stayed unmatched. Germline-derived CDR1 and CDR2 are SGHRS and YFSETQ. The CDR3 sequence is 17 residues long.

This chain joins TRBV28 and TRBJ1-1; D possibly corresponds to TRBD1 (5 bases). The CDR3 sequence is 16 residues long. Germline lookup yields CDR1 MDHEN and CDR2 SYDVKM. Between the trimmed V and J ends, which lost 2 bases and 0 bases, there was a span of 13 bases. CDR3 amino acids: CASSLPGLTMNTEAFF. The CDR3, as DNA: TGTGCCAGCAGTTTACCGGGACTTACGATGAACACTGAAGCTTTCTTT.

The chain employs TRBV12-3 or TRBV12-4 and TRBJ2-3; weak D call: TRBD2 (5 bases). V shed 3 bases and J shed 4 bases, with 17 bases lying between them. The CDR3 spans 16 residues. The CDR3 region is CASSLGGLSRADTQYF. DNA for the CDR3: TGTGCCAGCAGTTTGGGCGGGCTGAGCCGCGCAGATACGCAGTATTTT.

The genes are TRBV6-5 and TRBJ2-1, with TRBD2 matching over 10 bases. Per germline, CDR1 MNHEY and CDR2 SVGAGI. With 4 bases clipped from V and 3 bases from J, the junction kept 6 bases outside the gene matches. The length of the CDR3 is 16 residues. The CDR3 here is CASSLTSSGGYNEQFF. The DNA of the CDR3 is TGTGCCAGCAGTTTGACCTCTAGCGGGGGCTACAATGAGCAGTTCTTC.

The genes are TRBV7-9 and TRBJ1-3; D is unclear. Germline assignment: CDR1 SEHNR and CDR2 FQNEAQ (reference sequence). V was pared by 5 bases and J by 7 bases, with 12 bases between. CDR3 size: 13 residues. The CDR3 region is CASSVDGLNTIYF. The CDR3 nucleotides are TGTGCCAGCAGCGTCGATGGGTTGAACACCATATATTTT.

This chain uses TRBV25-1 with TRBJ2-5, with D maybe TRBD1 (5 bases). CDR1 and CDR2 (germline): MGHDK, SYGVNS. The CDR3 extends over 17 amino acids. Trimming shortened V by 1 base and J by 0 bases, and 15 bases separated the two germline ends. CDR3 sequence reads: CASSELSQTVYQETQYF. DNA of the CDR3: TGTGCCAGCAGTGAATTATCCCAGACAGTGTACCAAGAGACCCAGTACTTC.

The chain combines TRBV4-3 with TRBJ2-7; the match to TRBD1 covers 7 bases. V shed 1 base and J 6 bases; nucleotides not matched to a gene: 9. The CDR3 is 15 amino acids. CDR1 is LGHNA, CDR2 YSLEER, per germline. The DNA for the CDR3 is TGCGCCAGCAGCCAAGCAGCCGAAGGGGGCGGCGAGCAGTACTTC. Translation gives CASSQAAEGGGEQYF.

This clonotype was seen a few times. The rearrangement uses TRBV5-1 and TRBJ1-4; possible D gene TRBD1, 5 bases. V gave up 1 base and J gave up 3 bases, with 7 bases separating them. Per the germline V gene, CDR1 is SGHRS and CDR2 is YFSETQ. This CDR3 is 14 amino acids long. The CDR3 spells CASSLTGANEKLFF. In nucleotides, the CDR3 is TGCGCCAGCAGCTTGACGGGGGCTAATGAAAAACTGTTTTTT.

This clonotype was detected a few times. The V and J genes are TRBV6-2 or TRBV6-3 and TRBJ1-6; possible D gene TRBD1, 6 bases. CDR3 length equals 16 residues. CDR1 MNHEY and CDR2 SVGEGT come from the germline V gene. Trimming cost V 6 bases and J 7 bases, with 19 bases left between them. The CDR3 DNA is TGTGCCAGCAGGGAAATGTGGACAGAACCAAATTCACCCCTCCACTTT. Protein sequence: CASREMWTEPNSPLHF.

This clonotype was counted between two and nine times. V gene TRBV28 combines with J gene TRBJ2-7; D is undetermined. The V end was cut by 11 bases, the J end by 0 bases, with 14 bases between. Germline V gene data show CDR1 as MDHEN and CDR2 as SYDVKM. There are 13 residues in the CDR3. The CDR3 nucleotides read TGTGCCGCACGGCGAGCGAACTCCTACGAGCAGTACTTC. It yields the protein CAARRANSYEQYF.

The chain joins TRBV20-1 to TRBJ1-1, with a weak D call TRBD1 (5 bases). V gave up 7 bases and J gave up 10 bases, with 16 bases separating them. The CDR3 runs to 11 residues. Germline V gene data show CDR1 as DFQATT and CDR2 as SNEGSKA (reference sequence). The CDR3 spells CSVGQTGGAFF. CDR3 coding DNA: TGCAGTGTAGGGCAAACGGGGGGAGCTTTCTTT.

The table lists this clonotype with a few counts. The rearrangement uses TRBV5-1 and TRBJ2-4, with no clear D. The germline V and J ends were trimmed by 2 bases and 5 bases, with 17 bases remaining between them. CDR3 size: 16 residues. CDR1 is SGHRS and CDR2 is YFSETQ in the germline V gene. Here the CDR3 DNA reads TGCGCCAGCAGCTTCCGGAGCGACACGCGCCAAAACATTCAGTACTTC. This gives the protein CASSFRSDTRQNIQYF.

This clonotype was counted only a few times. V gene TRBV7-3 combines with J gene TRBJ2-2; a weak D match, TRBD2 (5 bases). The germline V gene has CDR1 SGHTA and CDR2 FQGTGA. Trimming took off 3 bases at V and 5 bases at J, with 13 bases between the two ends. The CDR3 runs to 15 residues. In DNA, the CDR3 is TGTGCCAGCAGCTTGACGAGGGTGGGGACCGGGGAGCTGTTTTTT. This translates into CASSLTRVGTGELFF.

V usage is TRBV5-4 and J usage is TRBJ2-3, with 10 bases identical to TRBD1. Germline trimming cut 4 bases from V and 6 bases from J; bases unmatched to any gene: 5. The CDR3 spans 14 residues. From germline, CDR1 is SGHNT and CDR2 YYREEE (reference sequence). The CDR3 reads CASSPGQGFDTQYF. The DNA for the CDR3 is TGTGCCAGCAGCCCGGGACAGGGGTTTGATACGCAGTATTTT.

This clonotype was found a few times. The chain employs TRBV7-6 and TRBJ2-3, with 13 bases aligning to TRBD2. V shed 5 bases and J 6 bases; nucleotides not matched to a gene: 8. This CDR3 has 16 residues. The V gene's germline CDR1 is SGHVS and CDR2 FNYEAQ. CDR3 residues: CASSDPGTSGMDTQYF. In nucleotides, the CDR3 is TGTGCCAGCAGCGATCCCGGGACTAGCGGGATGGATACGCAGTATTTT. The full variable domain, in which reference TRBV7-6 and TRBJ2-3 provide the parts outside the CDR3, is GAGVSQSPRYKVTKRGQDVALRCDPISGHVSLYWYRQALGQGPEFLTYFNYEAQQDKSGLPNDRFSAERPEGSISTLTIQRTEQRDSAMYRCASSDPGTSGMDTQYFGPGTRLTVL.

This chain uses TRBV20-1 with TRBJ2-5, with 12 bases matching TRBD2. CDR3 length: 16 amino acids. V lost 4 bases to trimming and J lost 5 bases; unmatched junction nucleotides: 11. The germline V gene encodes CDR1 DFQATT and CDR2 SNEGSKA (reference sequence). CDR3 loop: CSATSRTSGTGETQYF. The CDR3 DNA reads as TGCAGTGCTACTTCCCGGACTAGCGGGACGGGCGAGACCCAGTACTTC.

The V call is TRBV29-1, the J call TRBJ2-3, with 8 bases aligning to TRBD1. CDR1 SQVTM and CDR2 ANQGSEA come from the germline V gene. CDR3 length: 13 amino acids. V shed 7 bases and J 4 bases; nucleotides not matched to a gene: 7. CDR3 sequence: CSGQGTGPDTQYF. The CDR3 nucleotides read TGCAGCGGACAGGGGACGGGGCCAGATACGCAGTATTTT.

This clonotype was seen just once. V and J are TRBV7-9 and TRBJ2-7; 12 nucleotides match TRBD2. The CDR3 runs to 17 residues. Per the germline V gene, CDR1 is SEHNR and CDR2 is FQNEAQ (reference sequence). V lost 5 bases and J lost 1; bases outside the gene matches: 9. The CDR3 nucleotides are TGTGCCAGCAGCGAACACCGACTAGCGGGAGTTTCCTACGAGCAGTACTTC. Amino acids: CASSEHRLAGVSYEQYF.